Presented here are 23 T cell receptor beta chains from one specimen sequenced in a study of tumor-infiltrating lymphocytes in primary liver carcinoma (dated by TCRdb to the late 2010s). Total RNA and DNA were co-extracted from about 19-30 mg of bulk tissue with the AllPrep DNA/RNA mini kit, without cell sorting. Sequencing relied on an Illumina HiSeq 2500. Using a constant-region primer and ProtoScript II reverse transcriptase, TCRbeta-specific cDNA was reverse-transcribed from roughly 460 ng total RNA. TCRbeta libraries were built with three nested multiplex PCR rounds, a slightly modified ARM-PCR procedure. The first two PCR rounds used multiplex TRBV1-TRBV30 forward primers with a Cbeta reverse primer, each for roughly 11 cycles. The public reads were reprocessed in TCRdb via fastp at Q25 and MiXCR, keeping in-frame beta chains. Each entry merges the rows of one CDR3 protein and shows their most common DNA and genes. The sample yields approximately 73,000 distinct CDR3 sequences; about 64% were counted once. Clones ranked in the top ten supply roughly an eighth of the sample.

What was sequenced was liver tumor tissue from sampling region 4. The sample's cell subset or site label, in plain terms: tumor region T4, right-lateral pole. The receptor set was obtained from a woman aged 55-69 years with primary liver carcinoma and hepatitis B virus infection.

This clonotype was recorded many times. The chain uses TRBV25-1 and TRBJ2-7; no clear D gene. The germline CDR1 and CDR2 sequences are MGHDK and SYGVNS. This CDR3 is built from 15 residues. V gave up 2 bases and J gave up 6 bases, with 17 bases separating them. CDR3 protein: CASSELHPARSEQYF. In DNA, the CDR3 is TGTGCCAGCAGTGAACTCCACCCCGCTAGGAGCGAGCAGTACTTC.

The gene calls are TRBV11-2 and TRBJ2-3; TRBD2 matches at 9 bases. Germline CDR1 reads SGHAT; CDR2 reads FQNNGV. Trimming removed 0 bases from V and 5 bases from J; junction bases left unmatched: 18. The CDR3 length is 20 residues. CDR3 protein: CASSLDLRGLAGEEIDTQYF. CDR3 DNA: TGTGCCAGCAGCTTAGATCTAAGAGGATTAGCGGGAGAAGAGATAGATACGCAGTATTTT.

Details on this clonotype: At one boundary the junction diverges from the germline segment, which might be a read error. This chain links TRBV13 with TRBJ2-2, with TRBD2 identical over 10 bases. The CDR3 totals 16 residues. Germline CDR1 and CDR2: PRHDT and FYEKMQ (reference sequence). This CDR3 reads CASSPRLAGHTEELSF. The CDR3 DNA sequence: TGTGCTAGCAGCCCCAGACTAGCGGGTCATACCGAGGAGCTGTCTTTT.

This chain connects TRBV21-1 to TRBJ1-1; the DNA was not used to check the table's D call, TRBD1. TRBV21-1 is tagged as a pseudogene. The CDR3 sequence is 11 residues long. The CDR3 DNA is TGTGCCAGCAGCGACAGGGAACAAGCTTTCTTT. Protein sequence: CASSDREQAFF.

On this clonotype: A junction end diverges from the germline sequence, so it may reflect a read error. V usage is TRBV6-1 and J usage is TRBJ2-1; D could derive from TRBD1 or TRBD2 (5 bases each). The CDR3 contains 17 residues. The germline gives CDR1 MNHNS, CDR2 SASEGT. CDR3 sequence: CVSSGTLLGTSYNEQFF. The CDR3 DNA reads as TGTGTCAGCAGTGGGACCCTTCTCGGGACCTCCTACAATGAGCAGTTCTTC.

In DNA form, the CDR3 reads TGCGCCAGCAGCATGACCTCGGGGACCCTCTACGAGCAGTACTTC. It yields the protein CASSMTSGTLYEQYF. V gene TRBV5-1 combines with J gene TRBJ2-7; possibly TRBD1 or TRBD2 for D (5 bases each). This CDR3 has 15 residues. V was pared by 4 bases and J by 3 bases, with 17 bases between. Germline V gene sequence: CDR1 SGHRS, CDR2 YFSETQ.

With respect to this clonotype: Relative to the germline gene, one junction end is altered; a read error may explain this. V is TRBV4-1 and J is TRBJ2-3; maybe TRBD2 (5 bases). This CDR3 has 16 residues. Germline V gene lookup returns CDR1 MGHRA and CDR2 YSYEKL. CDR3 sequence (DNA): TGCGCCAGCAGCTTCTCCGGAGGACCTAGCACAGATACGGAGTATTTT. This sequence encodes CASSFSGGPSTDTEYF.

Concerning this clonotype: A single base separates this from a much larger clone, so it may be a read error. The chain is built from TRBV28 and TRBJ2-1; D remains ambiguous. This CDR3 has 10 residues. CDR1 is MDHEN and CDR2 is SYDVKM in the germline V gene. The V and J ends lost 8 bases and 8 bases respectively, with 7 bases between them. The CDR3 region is CASGRDEQFF. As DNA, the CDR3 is TGTGCCAGCGGCCGGGATGAGCAGTTCTTC.

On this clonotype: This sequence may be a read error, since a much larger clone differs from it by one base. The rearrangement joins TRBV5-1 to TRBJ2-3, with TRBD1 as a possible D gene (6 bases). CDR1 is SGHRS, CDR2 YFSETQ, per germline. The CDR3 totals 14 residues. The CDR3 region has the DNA TGCGCCAGCAGTGGGGAACAGGGCGTCGATACGCGGTATTTT. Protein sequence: CASSGEQGVDTRYF.

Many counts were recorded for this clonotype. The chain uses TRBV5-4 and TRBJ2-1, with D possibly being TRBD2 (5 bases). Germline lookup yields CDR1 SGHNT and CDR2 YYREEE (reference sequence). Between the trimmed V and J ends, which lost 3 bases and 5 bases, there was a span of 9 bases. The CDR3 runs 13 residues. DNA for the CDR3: TGTGCCAGCAGCTCCAAGAGGGACAATGAGCAGTTCTTC. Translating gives CASSSKRDNEQFF.

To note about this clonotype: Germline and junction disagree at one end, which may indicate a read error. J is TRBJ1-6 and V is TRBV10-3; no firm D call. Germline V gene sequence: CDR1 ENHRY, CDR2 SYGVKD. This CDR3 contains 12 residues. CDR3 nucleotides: TGTGCCATCAGTAAGGATAATACACCCCTCCACTTT. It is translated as CAISKDNTPLHF.

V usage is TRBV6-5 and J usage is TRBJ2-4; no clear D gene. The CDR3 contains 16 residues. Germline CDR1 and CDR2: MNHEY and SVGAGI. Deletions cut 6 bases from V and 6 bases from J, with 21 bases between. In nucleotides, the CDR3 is TGTGCCAGCAGCCAAAACCGGTACGGAGTCCCAAACATTCAGTACTTC. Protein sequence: CASSQNRYGVPNIQYF.

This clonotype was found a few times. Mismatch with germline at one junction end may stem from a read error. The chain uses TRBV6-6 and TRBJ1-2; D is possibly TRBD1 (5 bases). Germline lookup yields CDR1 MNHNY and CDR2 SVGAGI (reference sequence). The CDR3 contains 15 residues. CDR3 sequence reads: CVSTTGQEFGYGYTF. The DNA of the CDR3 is TGTGTCAGCACCACGGGGCAGGAGTTCGGCTATGGCTACACCTTC.

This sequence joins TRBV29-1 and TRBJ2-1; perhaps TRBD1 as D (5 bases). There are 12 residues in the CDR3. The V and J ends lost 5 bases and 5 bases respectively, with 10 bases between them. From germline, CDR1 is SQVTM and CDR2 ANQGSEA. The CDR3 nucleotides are TGCAGCGTTAAGGGGCCTAACAATGAGCAGTTCTTC. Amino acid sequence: CSVKGPNNEQFF.

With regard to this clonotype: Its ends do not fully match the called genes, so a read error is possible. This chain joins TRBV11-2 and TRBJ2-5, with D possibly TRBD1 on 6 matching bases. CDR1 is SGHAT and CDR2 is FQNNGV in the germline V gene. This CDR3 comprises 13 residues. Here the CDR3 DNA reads TGTGCCAGCAGCTTACAGGGGCTAAGGACCCGGTACTTC. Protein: CASSLQGLRTRYF.

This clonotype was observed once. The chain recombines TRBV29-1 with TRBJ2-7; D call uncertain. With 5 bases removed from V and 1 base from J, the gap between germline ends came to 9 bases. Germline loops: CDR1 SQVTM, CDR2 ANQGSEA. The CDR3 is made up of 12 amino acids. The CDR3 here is CSVPPGSYEQYF. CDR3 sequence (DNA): TGCAGCGTTCCCCCAGGATCCTACGAGCAGTACTTC.

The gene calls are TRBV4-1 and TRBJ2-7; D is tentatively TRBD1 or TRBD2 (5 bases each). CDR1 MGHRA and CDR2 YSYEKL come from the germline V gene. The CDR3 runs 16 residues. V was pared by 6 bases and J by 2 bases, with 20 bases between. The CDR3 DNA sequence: TGCGCCAGCAGTAAAGGGTATTCGGGACCCACCTACGAGCAGTACTTC. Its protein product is CASSKGYSGPTYEQYF.

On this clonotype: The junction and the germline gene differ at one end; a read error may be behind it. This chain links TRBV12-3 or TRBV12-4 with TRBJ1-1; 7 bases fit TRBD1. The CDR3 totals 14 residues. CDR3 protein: CASNLTGVNTEAFF. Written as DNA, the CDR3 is TGTGCCAGCAACCTCACAGGGGTGAACACAGAAGCTTTCTTT.

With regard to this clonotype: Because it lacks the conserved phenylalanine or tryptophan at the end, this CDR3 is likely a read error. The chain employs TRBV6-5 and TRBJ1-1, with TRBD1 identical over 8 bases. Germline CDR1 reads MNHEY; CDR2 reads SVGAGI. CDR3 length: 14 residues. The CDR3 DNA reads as TGTGCCAGCAATTACGGGACAGGGAACACTGAAGCTTTCTCT. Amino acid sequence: CASNYGTGNTEAFS.

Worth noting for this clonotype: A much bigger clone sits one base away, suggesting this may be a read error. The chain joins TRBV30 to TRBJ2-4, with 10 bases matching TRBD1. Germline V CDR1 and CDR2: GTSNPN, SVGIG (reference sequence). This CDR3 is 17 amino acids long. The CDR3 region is CAWSPTPPDRGENIQCF. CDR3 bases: TGTGCCTGGAGTCCTACACCCCCGGACAGGGGGGAAAACATTCAGTGCTTC.

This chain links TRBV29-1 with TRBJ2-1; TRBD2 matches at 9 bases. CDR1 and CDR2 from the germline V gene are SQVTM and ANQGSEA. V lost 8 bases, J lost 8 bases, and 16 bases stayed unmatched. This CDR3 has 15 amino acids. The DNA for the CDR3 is TGCAGCCTCACCCTGGCGGGGGGGAGATACGATGAGCAGTTCTTC. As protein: CSLTLAGGRYDEQFF.

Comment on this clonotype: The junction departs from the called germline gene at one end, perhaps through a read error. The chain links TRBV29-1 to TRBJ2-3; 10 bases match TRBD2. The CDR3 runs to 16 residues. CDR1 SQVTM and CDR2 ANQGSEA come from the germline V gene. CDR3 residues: CIVDGTSVEGKDTQYF. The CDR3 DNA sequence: TGCATCGTTGACGGGACTAGCGTAGAGGGGAAAGATACGCAGTATTTT.

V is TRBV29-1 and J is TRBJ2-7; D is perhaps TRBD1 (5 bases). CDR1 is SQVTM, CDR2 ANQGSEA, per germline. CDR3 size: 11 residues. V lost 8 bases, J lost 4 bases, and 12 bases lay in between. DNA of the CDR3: TGCAGCACCATCTCAGGGTACGAGCAGTACTTC. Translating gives CSTISGYEQYF.